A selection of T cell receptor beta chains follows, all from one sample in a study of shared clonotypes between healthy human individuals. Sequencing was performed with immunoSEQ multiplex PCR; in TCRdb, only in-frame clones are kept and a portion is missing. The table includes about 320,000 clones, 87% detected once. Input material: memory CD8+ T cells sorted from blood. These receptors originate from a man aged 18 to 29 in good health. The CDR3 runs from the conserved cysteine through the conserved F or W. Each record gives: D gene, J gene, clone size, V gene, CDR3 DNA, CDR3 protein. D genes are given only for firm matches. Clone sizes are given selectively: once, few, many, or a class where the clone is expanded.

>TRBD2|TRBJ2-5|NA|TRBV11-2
TGTGCCAGCAGCCCTAGCGGGGAGGTCGGAGAGACCCAGTACTTC
CASSPSGEVGETQYF
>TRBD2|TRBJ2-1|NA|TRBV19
TGTGCCAGTAGTATAGCGACTAGCGGGATTAGGAATGAGCAGTTCTTC
CASSIATSGIRNEQFF
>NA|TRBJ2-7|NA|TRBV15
TGTGCCACCAGCAGAGAAGGGACGTCCTACGAGCAGTACTTC
CATSREGTSYEQYF
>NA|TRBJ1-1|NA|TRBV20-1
TGCAGCCCAGAGAACACTGAAGCTTTCTTT
CSPENTEAFF
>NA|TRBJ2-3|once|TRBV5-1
TGCGCCAGCAGCTTAAGACAGATTAGCACAGATACGCAGTATTTT
CASSLRQISTDTQYF
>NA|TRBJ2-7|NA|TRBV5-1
TGCGCCAGCAGCTTATCGATGGAAAGGGGGAGCTCCTACGAGCAGTACTTC
CASSLSMERGSSYEQYF
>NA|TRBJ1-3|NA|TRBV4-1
TGCGCCAGCAGCCAAACCCCAGGGCCTGGAAACACCATATATTTT
CASSQTPGPGNTIYF
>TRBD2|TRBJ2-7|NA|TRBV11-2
TGTGCCAGCAGCTTAGAGACTAGCGGGGGCTACGAGCAGTACTTC
CASSLETSGGYEQYF
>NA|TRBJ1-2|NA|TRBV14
TGTGCCAGCAGCCAGCCGACAGGATATGGCTACACCTTC
CASSQPTGYGYTF
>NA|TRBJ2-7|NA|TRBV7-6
TGTGCCAGCAGCTTAGTTATCGGGCCCGACCTGTCATCCTACGAGCAGTACTTC
CASSLVIGPDLSSYEQYF
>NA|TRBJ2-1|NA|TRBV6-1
TGTGCCAGCAGTGAATACAGACAGAGCTCCTACAATGAGCAGTTCTTC
CASSEYRQSSYNEQFF
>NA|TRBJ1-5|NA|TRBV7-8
TGTGCCAGCAGCTGGGCTTTGGTCCAGCATTTT
CASSWALVQHF
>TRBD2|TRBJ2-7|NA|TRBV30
TGTGCCTGGAGTGTAGCTAGCGGGCTTTCCTACGAGCAGTACTTC
CAWSVASGLSYEQYF
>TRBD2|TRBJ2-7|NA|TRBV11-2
TGTGCCAGCAGCTTAGCTAGCGGGGCGACCTACGAGCAGTACTTC
CASSLASGATYEQYF
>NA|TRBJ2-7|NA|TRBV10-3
TGTGCCATCGAGGACACGTACTACCGGCAGTACTTC
CAIEDTYYRQYF
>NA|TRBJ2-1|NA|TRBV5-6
TGTGCCAGCAGCTTGGTGGGGCTCTATGAGCAGTTCTTC
CASSLVGLYEQFF
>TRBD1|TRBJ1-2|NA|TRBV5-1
TGCGCCAGCAGCGACCGGGACAGGGCTCGCCATGGCTACACCTTC
CASSDRDRARHGYTF
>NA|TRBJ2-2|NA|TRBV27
TGTGCCAGCAGTTCCGGGACAACGAACACCGGGGAGCTGTTTTTT
CASSSGTTNTGELFF
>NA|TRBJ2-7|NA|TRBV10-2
TGCGCCAGCAGTGAGGACAACTCCTACGAGCAGTACTTC
CASSEDNSYEQYF
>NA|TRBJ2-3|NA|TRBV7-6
TGTGCCAGCAGCGTACAAAAGGGTTTTTACACAGATACGCAGTATTTT
CASSVQKGFYTDTQYF
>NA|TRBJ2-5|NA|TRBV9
TGTGCCAGCAGCGTAGACGGTGAGACCCAGTACTTC
CASSVDGETQYF
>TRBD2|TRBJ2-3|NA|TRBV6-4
TGTGCCAGCAGTGGACTAGCGGGAGCAGATACGCAGTATTTT
CASSGLAGADTQYF
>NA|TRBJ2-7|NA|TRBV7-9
TGTGCCAGCAGCTTGAGCCATTACTACGAGCAGTACTTC
CASSLSHYYEQYF
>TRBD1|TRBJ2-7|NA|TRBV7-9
TGTGCCAGCAGCTTCCGGGACAGGGGTTCCTACGAGCAGTACTTC
CASSFRDRGSYEQYF
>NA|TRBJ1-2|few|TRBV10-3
TGTGCCATCAGTGAGTCGGGCGAGAATTACCTCTATGGCTACACCTTC
CAISESGENYLYGYTF
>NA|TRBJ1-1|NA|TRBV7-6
TGTGCCAGCAGCTTAGCTTCGGACGGCTACACTGAAGCTTTCTTT
CASSLASDGYTEAFF
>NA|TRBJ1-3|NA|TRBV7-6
TGTGCCAGCAGCTTAGTCCCGGAAAGCTCTGGAAACACCATATATTTT
CASSLVPESSGNTIYF
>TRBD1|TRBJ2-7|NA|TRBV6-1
TGTGCCAGCAGTAGTCGACAGGGCTACGAGCAGTACTTC
CASSSRQGYEQYF
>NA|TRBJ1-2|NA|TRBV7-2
TGTGCCAGCAGCTTAGCGAGGGGTCGGAAGGTCGACTATGGCTACACCTTC
CASSLARGRKVDYGYTF
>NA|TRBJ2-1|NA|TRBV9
TGTGCCAGCAGCGCTGAATCCAGCTCCTACAATGAGCAGTTCTTC
CASSAESSSYNEQFF
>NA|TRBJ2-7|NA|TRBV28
TGTGCCAGCAGTTTAAGAACCGGAGAGCAGTACTTC
CASSLRTGEQYF
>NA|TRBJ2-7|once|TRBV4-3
TGCGCCAGCAGCCAAGAGAGGCGGGACGGAACCTACGAGCAGTACTTC
CASSQERRDGTYEQYF
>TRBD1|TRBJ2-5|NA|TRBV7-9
TGTGCCAGCAGCTTAGGCGAAGTCCAGGACAGGAACCAAGAGACCCAGTACTTC
CASSLGEVQDRNQETQYF
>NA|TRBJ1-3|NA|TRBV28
TGTGCCAGCAGTATGGACTTTACGGGAGGAAACACCATATATTTT
CASSMDFTGGNTIYF
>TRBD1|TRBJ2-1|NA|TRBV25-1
TGTGCCAGCAGCGAGGAACCGGGACAGATCTACAATGAGCAGTTCTTC
CASSEEPGQIYNEQFF
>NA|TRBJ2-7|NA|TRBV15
TGTGCCACCAGCAGAGATAGCACCCCCGAGCAGTACTTC
CATSRDSTPEQYF